Reported below is one T cell receptor (beta chain). The repertoire was sequenced with immunoSEQ multiplex PCR; TCRdb's copy has only in-frame clones and lacks some. Among under 50,000 clones listed, about 92% were seen once. The data originate from a study of T cell changes during pregnancy in multiple sclerosis. The source material was CD8+ T cells from peripheral blood mononuclear cells, sampled in the third trimester of pregnancy. The clonotype comes from a female donor with multiple sclerosis, enrolled in a pregnancy study.

For the CDR3, the DNA is TGTGCCACCCTGGGACAGTTAAATGAAAAACTGTTTTTT. It codes for CATLGQLNEKLFF. The chain couples TRBV7-9 to TRBJ1-4, with 7 bases that match TRBD1. This CDR3 spans 13 amino acids. J was trimmed by 5 bases and V by 10 bases; bases with no gene match: 7. Germline V gives CDR1 SEHNR, CDR2 FQNEAQ (reference sequence).